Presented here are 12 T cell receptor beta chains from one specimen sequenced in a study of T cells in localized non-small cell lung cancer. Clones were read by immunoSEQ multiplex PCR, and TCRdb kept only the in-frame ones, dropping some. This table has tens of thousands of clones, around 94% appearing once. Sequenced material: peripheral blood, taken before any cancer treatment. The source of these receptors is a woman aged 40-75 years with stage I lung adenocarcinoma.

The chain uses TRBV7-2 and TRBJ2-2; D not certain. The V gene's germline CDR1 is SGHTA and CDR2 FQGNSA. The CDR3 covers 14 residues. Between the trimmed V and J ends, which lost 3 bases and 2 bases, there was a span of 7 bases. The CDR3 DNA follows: TGTGCCAGCAGCTTTGGCTACAACACCGGGGAGCTGTTTTTT. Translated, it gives CASSFGYNTGELFF.

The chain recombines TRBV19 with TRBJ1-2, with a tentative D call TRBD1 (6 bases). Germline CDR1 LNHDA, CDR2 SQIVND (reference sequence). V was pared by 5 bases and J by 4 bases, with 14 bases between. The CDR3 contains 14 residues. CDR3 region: CASSPQDRLYGYTF. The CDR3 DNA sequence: TGTGCCAGTAGTCCCCAGGACAGACTCTATGGCTACACCTTC.

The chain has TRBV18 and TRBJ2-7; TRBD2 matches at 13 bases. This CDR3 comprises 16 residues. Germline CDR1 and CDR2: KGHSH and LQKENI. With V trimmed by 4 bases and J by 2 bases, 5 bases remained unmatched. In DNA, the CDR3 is TGTGCCAGCTCACTAGGACTAGCGGGAGTTACCTACGAGCAGTACTTC. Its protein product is CASSLGLAGVTYEQYF.

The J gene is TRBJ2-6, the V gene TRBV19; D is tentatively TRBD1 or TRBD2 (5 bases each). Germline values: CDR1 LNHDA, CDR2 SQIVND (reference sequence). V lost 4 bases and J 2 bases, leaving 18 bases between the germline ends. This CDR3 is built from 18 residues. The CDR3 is CASSTTGTSTTGANVLTF. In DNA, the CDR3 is TGTGCCAGTAGTACAACCGGGACGTCAACCACTGGGGCCAACGTCCTGACTTTC.

CDR3 coding DNA: TGTGCCAGCAGCTTAGCGCGGGGGGGACGATCGAGTCAGCCCCAGCATTTT. It specifies CASSLARGGRSSQPQHF. V usage is TRBV7-8 and J usage is TRBJ1-5; D is possibly TRBD1 (5 bases). This CDR3 has 17 residues. V was cut by 0 bases and J by 6 bases, with 18 bases left in between. Looked up from germline, CDR1 is SGHVS and CDR2 is FQNEAQ.

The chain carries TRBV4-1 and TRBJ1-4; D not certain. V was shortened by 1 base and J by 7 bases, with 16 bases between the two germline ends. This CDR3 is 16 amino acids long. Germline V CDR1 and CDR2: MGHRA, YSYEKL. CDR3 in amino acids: CASSQGATLYLEKLFF. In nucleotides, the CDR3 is TGCGCCAGCAGCCAAGGAGCAACACTTTATCTTGAAAAACTGTTTTTT.

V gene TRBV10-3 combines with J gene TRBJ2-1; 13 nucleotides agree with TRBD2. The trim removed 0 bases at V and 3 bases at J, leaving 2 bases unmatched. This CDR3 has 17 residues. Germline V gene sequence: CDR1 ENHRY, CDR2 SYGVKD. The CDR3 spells CAISESGTSGIYNEQFF. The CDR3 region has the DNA TGTGCCATCAGTGAGTCAGGGACTAGCGGGATCTACAATGAGCAGTTCTTC.

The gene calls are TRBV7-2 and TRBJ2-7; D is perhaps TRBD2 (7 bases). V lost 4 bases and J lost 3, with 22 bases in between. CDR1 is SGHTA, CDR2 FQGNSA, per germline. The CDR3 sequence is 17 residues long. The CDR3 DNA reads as TGTGCCAGCAGCTCAAGCCAGAGAGGGGGGGCTCACTACGAGCAGTACTTC. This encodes CASSSSQRGGAHYEQYF. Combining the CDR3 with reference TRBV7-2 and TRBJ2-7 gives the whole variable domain GAGVSQSPSNKVTEKGKDVELRCDPISGHTALYWYRQSLGQGLEFLIYFQGNSAPDKSGLPSDRFSAERTGGSVSTLTIQRTQQEDSAVYLCASSSSQRGGAHYEQYFGPGTRLTVT.

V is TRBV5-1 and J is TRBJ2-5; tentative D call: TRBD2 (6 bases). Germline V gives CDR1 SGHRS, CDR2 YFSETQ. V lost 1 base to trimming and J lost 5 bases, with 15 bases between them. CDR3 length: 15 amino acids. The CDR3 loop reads CASSLMSGVAETQYF. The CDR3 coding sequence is TGCGCCAGCAGCTTGATGTCGGGGGTGGCGGAGACCCAGTACTTC.

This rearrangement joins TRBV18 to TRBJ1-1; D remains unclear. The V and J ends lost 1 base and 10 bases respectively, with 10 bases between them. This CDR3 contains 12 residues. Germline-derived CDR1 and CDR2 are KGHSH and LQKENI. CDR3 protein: CASSPRRNPAFF. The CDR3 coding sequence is TGTGCCAGCTCACCACGAAGGAACCCAGCTTTCTTT.

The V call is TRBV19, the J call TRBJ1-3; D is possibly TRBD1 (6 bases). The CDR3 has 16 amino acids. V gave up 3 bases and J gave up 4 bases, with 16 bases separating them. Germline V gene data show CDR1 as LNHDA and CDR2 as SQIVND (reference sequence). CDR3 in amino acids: CASSMAGARVGNTIYF. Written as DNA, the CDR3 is TGTGCCAGTAGTATGGCAGGGGCGCGAGTAGGAAACACCATATATTTT.

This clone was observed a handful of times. This CDR3 is CASSFNPRTGLNGELFF. The CDR3 DNA follows: TGTGCCAGCAGTTTCAATCCACGGACAGGGTTAAACGGGGAGCTGTTTTTT. The V gene is TRBV27, the J gene TRBJ2-2, with 8 bases aligning to TRBD1. The CDR3 contains 17 residues. Germline-derived CDR1 and CDR2 are MNHEY and SMNVEV (reference sequence). The V and J ends lost 3 bases and 7 bases, in that order; junction bases with no gene match: 13.